Detailed here is one TCR beta chain. The PCR had 60 Vbeta and 13 Jbeta primers. The assay was immunoSEQ multiplex PCR, and TCRdb's table has in-frame clones only and misses some. Its clone listing holds roughly 200,000 clones. The data stem from a study of cytomegalovirus exposure and HLA in healthy donors. This TCR was recovered from a man aged 30 to 45 in good health and CMV-seronegative. The material sequenced was PBMCs.

The CDR3 DNA sequence: TGTGCCAGCAGTCGGACAGGGAAGGACGAGCAGTACTTC. It codes for CASSRTGKDEQYF. The chain carries TRBV7-3 and TRBJ2-7; 8 nucleotides line up with TRBD1. Germline CDR1 is SGHTA and CDR2 is FQGTGA. V dropped 6 bases and J dropped 5; count of bases not matched to a gene: 6. The CDR3 has 13 residues.